These 4 T cell receptor beta chains were all obtained from the same sample, sequenced in a study of technical replicates of blood from a few donors. The method was immunoSEQ multiplex PCR; TCRdb's version includes in-frame clones alone and lacks a portion of them. The sample lists around 92,000 clones; approximately 95% were seen once. Sequencing was carried out using T cells isolated from PBMCs. All receptors derive from a human donor in good health.

The J gene is TRBJ2-1, the V gene TRBV15; tentatively, D is TRBD2 (5 bases). Germline CDR1 reads LNHNV; CDR2 reads YYDKDF (reference sequence). The V gene lost 0 bases and the J gene lost 4 bases, with 10 bases spanning the gap. The CDR3 extends over 15 amino acids. DNA of the CDR3: TGTGCCACCAGCAGAGATGGGGAGCGGTACAATGAGCAGTTCTTC. As protein: CATSRDGERYNEQFF.

The gene calls are TRBV7-2 and TRBJ2-7; 9 bases align to TRBD2. Germline-derived CDR1 and CDR2 are SGHTA and FQGNSA. This CDR3 has 14 amino acids. J lost 3 bases, V lost 2 bases, and 2 bases had no gene match. CDR3 nucleotide sequence: TGTGCCAGCAGCTTACGAGCGGGGGGCTACGAGCAGTACTTC. It translates to CASSLRAGGYEQYF. Using reference TRBV7-2 and TRBJ2-7 for the parts outside the CDR3, the full variable domain is GAGVSQSPSNKVTEKGKDVELRCDPISGHTALYWYRQSLGQGLEFLIYFQGNSAPDKSGLPSDRFSAERTGGSVSTLTIQRTQQEDSAVYLCASSLRAGGYEQYFGPGTRLTVT.

V gene TRBV7-2 combines with J gene TRBJ2-5; D call uncertain. The CDR3 is 11 residues long. Between the trimmed V and J ends, which lost 5 bases and 6 bases, there was a span of 7 bases. Germline V gene lookup returns CDR1 SGHTA and CDR2 FQGNSA. For the CDR3, the DNA is TGTGCCAGCAGCGCGGAGAAGACCCAGTACTTC. Protein product: CASSAEKTQYF.

This clone came up once. This chain connects TRBV7-8 to TRBJ2-7; the match to TRBD2 covers 8 bases. The CDR3 spans 16 residues. J gave up 2 bases and V 5 bases, and 11 bases lay outside the gene matches. CDR1 is SGHVS, CDR2 FQNEAQ, per germline. This CDR3 is CASSVGEGRGAYEQYF. CDR3 in DNA: TGTGCCAGCAGCGTAGGGGAAGGGCGGGGGGCCTACGAGCAGTACTTC.